This T cell receptor (beta chain) comes out of a study of shared clonotypes between healthy human individuals. Notes on the study in general: Unshared clonotypes carried lower generation probabilities than those common to all four donors.

The authors distributed each subset's genomic DNA evenly over several immunoSEQ plates. The sorted-subset replicate PCRs were given 150 to 200 ng DNA, which is some 29,000 T cell genomes. Sequencing used immunoSEQ multiplex PCR; TCRdb keeps in-frame clones, though not all of them. Among about 2 million clones listed, approximately 95% were seen once. The ends were cut back, 9 bases at V and 2 bases at J, with 14 bases in the middle. Germline values: CDR1 LGHNA, CDR2 YSLEER. The CDR3 length is 13 residues. A note on this clone: Its matching antigen is unknown.

V is TRBV4-3 and J is TRBJ2-7; D not resolved. This receptor was taken from a man younger than 35 in good health. The sample was naive CD4+ T cells sorted from blood. Indicated subset: CD45RA+ positively selected. In nucleotides, the CDR3 is TGCGCCAGTCAAAATCATCACCCCTACGAGCAGTACTTC. This encodes CASQNHHPYEQYF.